The present TCR beta chain was sequenced within a study of T cells in Graves' hyperthyroidism and ophthalmopathy. Findings and limits, study-wide: Separation of ophthalmopathy from stable hyperthyroidism was achieved by a 13 V-J model.

Amplification targeted TCR beta CDR3 regions from RNA transcripts. The HTBI set primed first-round TCR CDR3 RT-PCR. TCRdb re-analysed the multiplex PCR reads in MiXCR, keeping a single row per CDR3 protein. The data hold about 580,000 distinct CDR3 sequences, with about 14% observed a single time. The CDR3 has 14 residues. Looked up from germline, CDR1 is SGHRS and CDR2 is YFSETQ. Trimming removed 4 bases from V and 3 bases from J, with 10 bases in between. With a duration under 2 months, the hyperthyroidism was newly diagnosed in patients aged 18 to 65. Orbital computed tomography and thyroid ultrasound, together with serum TRAb and thyroxine and clinical symptoms, were used for diagnoses. This sample holds PBMCs from around 9.9 ml fresh peripheral blood. This clonotype was detected only a few times. Its antigen is unidentified.

This sequence was found in a woman aged 30 to 39 with Graves' hyperthyroidism that later progressed to Graves' ophthalmopathy. Sequencing was carried out using blood. This chain connects TRBV5-1 to TRBJ1-4; D uncertain. The CDR3 sequence is CASSPTGPNEKLFF. CDR3 nucleotide sequence: TGCGCCAGCAGCCCGACGGGCCCTAATGAAAAACTGTTTTTT.